The 27 T cell receptor beta chains given below trace back to one sample, sequenced in a study of T cell responses to AZD1222 COVID-19 vaccine. Some clones are missing from TCRdb's copy, which holds only in-frame ones; the method was immunoSEQ multiplex PCR. The sample has roughly 130,000 clones; roughly nine tenths are singletons. The starting material was peripheral blood, obtained on day 0 of AZD1222 vaccination. The source of these receptors is an adult in good health.

The chain joins TRBV29-1 to TRBJ1-2; D may be TRBD1 (5 bases). The germline V gene has CDR1 SQVTM and CDR2 ANQGSEA. V lost 7 bases, J lost 8 bases, and 14 bases lay in between. CDR3 length: 11 amino acids. CDR3 region: CSAGDEVGYTF. In DNA, the CDR3 is TGCAGCGCCGGGGACGAAGTGGGCTACACCTTC. Together with reference TRBV29-1 and TRBJ1-2, the CDR3 gives the full variable domain: SAVISQKPSRDICQRGTSLTIQCQVDSQVTMMFWYRQQPGQSLTLIATANQGSEATYESGFVIDKFPISRPNLTFSTLTVSNMSPEDSSIYLCSAGDEVGYTFGSGTRLTVV.

The CDR3 region has the DNA TGTGCCACCAGCAGATCAATTCCGGGGAGCTATGGCTACACCTTC. Translation gives CATSRSIPGSYGYTF. The gene calls are TRBV15 and TRBJ1-2; D is unresolved. The CDR3 contains 15 residues. Trimming took 2 bases from V and 4 from J, leaving 14 bases between them. Germline CDR1 and CDR2: LNHNV and YYDKDF (reference sequence). Based on the CDR3 plus reference TRBV15 and TRBJ1-2, the full variable domain is DAMVIQNPRYQVTQFGKPVTLSCSQTLNHNVMYWYQQKSSQAPKLLFHYYDKDFNNEADTPDNFQSRRPNTSFCFLDIRSPGLGDTAMYLCATSRSIPGSYGYTFGSGTRLTVV.

The DNA of the CDR3 is TGTGCCAGCAGCTTAGTTGGGGGCAGGGGGCTCTACAATGAGCAGTTCTTC. As protein: CASSLVGGRGLYNEQFF. V gene TRBV11-2 combines with J gene TRBJ2-1; 8 positions agree with TRBD1. The trim removed 1 base at V and 3 bases at J, leaving 8 bases unmatched. Germline V gene data show CDR1 as SGHAT and CDR2 as FQNNGV. This CDR3 has 17 residues.

This clone was seen just once. The chain carries TRBV2 and TRBJ2-5, with 9 bases fitting TRBD2. The J segment lost 5 bases and the V segment lost 8 bases, leaving 3 bases of the junction unmatched. The CDR3 totals 12 residues. CDR1 is SNHLY and CDR2 is FYNNEI in the germline V gene. This CDR3 reads CASGGGAETQYF. For the CDR3, the DNA is TGTGCCAGCGGCGGGGGGGCGGAGACCCAGTACTTC.

The rearrangement links TRBV10-3 to TRBJ2-7, with D possibly TRBD1 on 6 matching bases. Germline assignment: CDR1 ENHRY and CDR2 SYGVKD. The V end was cut by 4 bases, the J end by 5 bases, with 24 bases between. This CDR3 has 17 amino acids. The CDR3 loop is CAISATHNRVGGHEQYF. CDR3 bases: TGTGCCATCAGTGCAACCCACAACAGGGTTGGGGGCCACGAGCAGTACTTC.

The V gene is TRBV10-1, the J gene TRBJ1-5, with 11 bases matching TRBD1. Germline V lookup: CDR1 WNHNN, CDR2 SYGVQD (reference sequence). This CDR3 region has 18 residues. With V trimmed by 4 bases and J by 0 bases, 8 bases remained unmatched. The CDR3 sequence is CASSADRGRVGSNQPQHF. The CDR3 DNA follows: TGCGCCAGCAGTGCGGACAGGGGGCGCGTGGGTAGCAATCAGCCCCAGCATTTT.

The genes are TRBV24-1 and TRBJ2-5, with D possibly matching TRBD1 (6 bases). Germline CDR1 and CDR2: KGHDR and SFDVKD. The CDR3 consists of 17 residues. Trimming removed 3 bases from V and 4 bases from J, with 20 bases in between. CDR3 residues: CATSDVAIGTSGETQYF. The DNA of the CDR3 is TGTGCCACCAGTGATGTAGCCATTGGGACAAGCGGAGAGACCCAGTACTTC.

This clone was observed a single time. The CDR3 DNA follows: TGTGCCGTCACAGATACTACTGGAAACACCATATATTTT. Encoded protein: CAVTDTTGNTIYF. The chain uses TRBV24-1 and TRBJ1-3; no definite D call. This CDR3 is built from 13 residues. V was pared by 12 bases and J by 2 bases, with 13 bases between. Germline loops: CDR1 KGHDR, CDR2 SFDVKD.

This chain joins TRBV10-3 and TRBJ1-1; 8 bases agree with TRBD1. The germline CDR1 and CDR2 sequences are ENHRY and SYGVKD. The CDR3 spans 15 residues. Trimming took 0 bases from V and 4 from J; bases not matched to a gene: 4. CDR3 loop: CAISESPGGITEAFF. In nucleotides, the CDR3 is TGTGCCATCAGTGAGTCCCCAGGGGGCATCACTGAAGCTTTCTTT.

The V call is TRBV28, the J call TRBJ1-1; D not certain. This CDR3 contains 12 residues. Germline V gives CDR1 MDHEN, CDR2 SYDVKM. V was trimmed by 3 bases and J by 5 bases, leaving 7 bases between them. The CDR3 DNA reads as TGTGCCAGCAGTTTTGGGTTGACTGAAGCTTTCTTT. Protein: CASSFGLTEAFF.

The chain is built from TRBV29-1 and TRBJ2-2; D gene ambiguous. Trimming took 5 bases from V and 3 from J, leaving 10 bases between them. CDR1 is SQVTM and CDR2 is ANQGSEA in the germline V gene. There are 13 residues in the CDR3. The CDR3 here is CSVPGPYTGELFF. The CDR3 bases are TGCAGCGTTCCCGGGCCATACACCGGGGAGCTGTTTTTT.

The chain joins TRBV7-6 to TRBJ2-1; TRBD2 aligns across 12 bases. This CDR3 is built from 17 residues. The J segment lost 0 bases and the V segment lost 5 bases, leaving 5 bases of the junction unmatched. Germline CDR1 reads SGHVS; CDR2 reads FNYEAQ. CDR3 amino acids: CASSRGLAGPSYNEQFF. The CDR3 coding sequence is TGTGCCAGCAGCCGCGGACTAGCGGGACCCTCCTACAATGAGCAGTTCTTC.

In this sample, this clone turned up once. The chain links TRBV4-1 to TRBJ1-4; 7 nucleotides match TRBD1. The CDR3 is 16 amino acids. Germline lookup yields CDR1 MGHRA and CDR2 YSYEKL. Unmatched junction bases numbered 3, after V lost 2 bases and J lost 0 bases. CDR3 sequence reads: CASSQNTGATNEKLFF. The CDR3 DNA reads as TGCGCCAGCAGCCAAAACACAGGGGCAACTAATGAAAAACTGTTTTTT.

The rearrangement uses TRBV19 and TRBJ1-1, with a weak D call TRBD1 (5 bases). The CDR3 length is 16 residues. V was cut by 5 bases and J by 4 bases, with 20 bases left in between. CDR1 is LNHDA and CDR2 is SQIVND in the germline V gene (reference sequence). The CDR3 sequence is CASSPRVAYFVTEAFF. The CDR3 DNA is TGTGCCAGTAGTCCCAGGGTAGCTTATTTCGTCACTGAAGCTTTCTTT.

The chain employs TRBV9 and TRBJ2-4; D is unresolved. The ends were cut back, 1 base at V and 0 bases at J, with 14 bases in the middle. The CDR3 runs 17 residues. The V gene's germline CDR1 is SGDLS and CDR2 YYNGEE. CDR3 loop: CASSVPAPWLAKNIQYF. DNA for the CDR3: TGTGCCAGCAGCGTACCAGCCCCCTGGCTAGCCAAAAACATTCAGTACTTC.

This chain links TRBV6-5 with TRBJ1-4; 8 bases line up with TRBD1. From germline, CDR1 is MNHEY and CDR2 SVGAGI. The junction had 7 bases not matched to a gene; V was cut back by 3 bases and J by 7 bases. The CDR3 sequence is 15 residues long. CDR3 sequence reads: CASSYRADRAEKLFF. The CDR3 DNA sequence: TGTGCCAGCAGTTATCGCGCGGACAGGGCTGAAAAACTGTTTTTT.

The chain is built from TRBV7-6 and TRBJ1-1; no clear D gene. Germline V CDR1 and CDR2: SGHVS, FNYEAQ. The CDR3 runs 11 residues. V dropped 7 bases and J dropped 0 bases, with 3 bases sitting between them. The CDR3 DNA is TGTGCCAGCAAACTGAACACTGAAGCTTTCTTT. It yields the protein CASKLNTEAFF.

This sequence joins TRBV5-1 and TRBJ2-5; D could derive from TRBD1 or TRBD2 (5 bases each). Germline CDR1 SGHRS, CDR2 YFSETQ. This CDR3 spans 18 amino acids. The V and J ends lost 7 bases and 0 bases respectively, with 25 bases between them. CDR3 nucleotide sequence: TGCGCCAGCGGGGGAGACGTTAGGAGATACCAGTACCAAGAGACCCAGTACTTC. Its translation is CASGGDVRRYQYQETQYF.

This chain links TRBV5-1 with TRBJ2-3; 13 nucleotides line up with TRBD2. V lost 3 bases and J lost 0; bases outside the gene matches: 7. CDR3 length equals 18 residues. Germline V gene sequence: CDR1 SGHRS, CDR2 YFSETQ. CDR3 sequence: CASSSGLAGAPSTDTQYF. The CDR3 coding sequence is TGCGCCAGCAGCTCCGGACTAGCGGGGGCACCTAGCACAGATACGCAGTATTTT.

The chain carries TRBV4-1 and TRBJ2-1; D unclear. In germline, CDR1 is MGHRA, CDR2 YSYEKL. Trimming stripped 0 bases from V and 9 bases from J, with 12 bases between. The length of the CDR3 is 14 residues. CDR3 region: CASSQDRLPGEQFF. CDR3 coding DNA: TGCGCCAGCAGCCAAGATCGCCTTCCGGGTGAGCAGTTCTTC.

The chain combines TRBV5-1 with TRBJ1-2; D is possibly TRBD1 (5 bases). This CDR3 contains 19 residues. V was clipped by 0 bases and J by 4 bases, with 25 bases between them. The germline V gene has CDR1 SGHRS and CDR2 YFSETQ. CDR3 in amino acids: CASSLGPHRRTPGGYGYTF. The CDR3 DNA is TGCGCCAGCAGCTTGGGTCCCCATAGGCGAACACCCGGGGGCTATGGCTACACCTTC.

The V and J genes are TRBV28 and TRBJ2-2; D gene uncertain. The CDR3 runs to 13 residues. Trimming removed 2 bases from V and 7 bases from J, with 8 bases in between. Germline values: CDR1 MDHEN, CDR2 SYDVKM. This CDR3 reads CASSLITGGELFF. For the CDR3, the DNA is TGTGCCAGCAGTTTAATTACGGGCGGGGAGCTGTTTTTT. Using reference TRBV28 and TRBJ2-2 for the parts outside the CDR3, the full variable domain is DVKVTQSSRYLVKRTGEKVFLECVQDMDHENMFWYRQDPGLGLRLIYFSYDVKMKEKGDIPEGYSVSREKKERFSLILESASTNQTSMYLCASSLITGGELFFGEGSRLTVL.

This rearrangement joins TRBV29-1 to TRBJ2-5; 10 bases are a match to TRBD1. CDR1 and CDR2 (germline): SQVTM, ANQGSEA. The CDR3 totals 17 residues. The V segment lost 2 bases and the J segment 1 base; nucleotides outside the gene matches: 10. CDR3 protein: CSVEYLTRDRGQETQYF. The CDR3 nucleotides read TGCAGCGTTGAATATTTAACCCGGGACAGGGGCCAAGAGACCCAGTACTTC.

This sequence joins TRBV7-9 and TRBJ2-7; D gene ambiguous. Trimming pared 5 bases from V and 3 bases from J, leaving 5 bases between. The germline CDR1 and CDR2 sequences are SEHNR and FQNEAQ (reference sequence). The CDR3 loop spans 11 amino acids. CDR3 sequence: CASSPNYEQYF. The CDR3 DNA sequence: TGTGCCAGCAGCCCCAACTACGAGCAGTACTTC.

The chain recombines TRBV27 with TRBJ2-7; D possibly corresponds to TRBD2 (5 bases). Per germline, CDR1 MNHEY and CDR2 SMNVEV (reference sequence). CDR3 size: 14 residues. Trimming took off 3 bases at V and 6 bases at J, with 15 bases between the two ends. The CDR3 sequence: CASSLTGRGSEQYF. For the CDR3, the DNA is TGTGCCAGCAGTTTGACGGGCCGAGGGAGCGAGCAGTACTTC.

The chain couples TRBV11-1 to TRBJ2-1; TRBD1 or TRBD2 may be the D gene (5 bases each). Germline CDR1 SGHAT, CDR2 FQDESV (reference sequence). V was clipped by 7 bases and J by 7 bases, with 20 bases between them. The CDR3 is 15 amino acids. For the CDR3, the DNA is TGTGCCAGCACCCGTGAGCTGGGGGTGTGGAATGAGCAGTTCTTC. Its protein product is CASTRELGVWNEQFF.

The rearrangement uses TRBV21-1 and TRBJ2-7. TRBV21-1 is termed a pseudogene. The length of the CDR3 is 14 residues. CDR3 nucleotide sequence: TGTGCCAGCAGCAAAGTTAAGGGCACCTACGAGCAGTACTTC. Its protein product is CASSKVKGTYEQYF.